This T cell receptor beta chain was recorded in a study of breast tumors, draining lymph nodes, adjacent tissues. Samples came from axillary lymph nodes draining the breast cancer. Using its own MiXCR run on the multiplex PCR reads, TCRdb lists one record per CDR3 protein. The repertoire holds 200,000 to 300,000 distinct CDR3 sequences, with about 33% as singletons. This clonotype turned up a few times. What it binds is not known. Study results and caveats: Tumor and nontumor repertoires were significantly more similar in luminal-like than in basal-like breast cancer. The lymph node origin of tumor T cells was framed as consistent with a hypothesis, not demonstrated.

Source material: axillary lymph node tissue. The clonotype originates from a female donor with breast cancer. Some clones in this sample may be carry-over from other donors' samples.

CDR3: CASSPRGGRRNTGELFF. In DNA, the CDR3 is TGTGCCAGCAGTCCGCGGGGGGGCAGGCGGAACACCGGGGAGCTGTTTTTT. This sequence joins TRBV6-2 or TRBV6-3 and TRBJ2-2; TRBD2 matches at 9 bases. V lost 5 bases and J lost 1; bases outside the gene matches: 8. Germline V CDR1 and CDR2: MNHEY, SVGEGT. The CDR3 extends over 17 amino acids.